Listed here are 30 T cell receptor beta chains from one sample, sequenced in a study of OX40 agonist ivuxolimab in advanced cancers. The data were produced by immunoSEQ multiplex PCR, yet TCRdb's version contains in-frame clones alone and is incomplete. The sample has around 48,000 clones, roughly three quarters seen once; the top ten hold 2.6%. The source material was CD4+ or CD8+ T cells sorted from blood, sampled in a trial of the OX40 agonist ivuxolimab. These TCRs come from an adult with an advanced solid tumor such as melanoma, head and neck, liver or kidney cancer.

J is TRBJ2-2 and V is TRBV10-2, with D hard to call. The length of the CDR3 is 12 residues. V was cut by 5 bases and J by 4 bases, with 5 bases left in between. The germline V gene encodes CDR1 WSHSY and CDR2 SAAADI. The CDR3 coding sequence is TGCGCCAGCAGTCTGGCCACCGGGGAGCTGTTTTTT. It translates to CASSLATGELFF.

This clone was observed a few times. The rearrangement uses TRBV6-1 and TRBJ1-5, with D unclear. With 8 bases removed from V and 0 bases from J, the gap between germline ends came to 11 bases. Per germline, CDR1 MNHNS and CDR2 SASEGT. The CDR3 is made up of 14 amino acids. In DNA form, the CDR3 reads TGTGCCAGCTACGCAGGTTATAGCAATCAGCCCCAGCATTTT. Its protein is CASYAGYSNQPQHF.

CDR3 sequence: CASSMGIWNGYTF. In DNA form, the CDR3 reads TGTGCCAGTAGTATGGGGATTTGGAATGGCTACACCTTC. The chain couples TRBV19 to TRBJ1-2; D is uncertain. Deletions cut 3 bases from V and 6 bases from J, with 11 bases between. This CDR3 has 13 residues. The germline CDR1 and CDR2 sequences are LNHDA and SQIVND (reference sequence).

The genes are TRBV11-2 and TRBJ2-5; 9 bases are a match to TRBD2. V gave up 5 bases and J gave up 2 bases; unmatched junction bases: 6. The CDR3 has 15 amino acids. Germline assignment: CDR1 SGHAT and CDR2 FQNNGV. CDR3 sequence: CASSDGTSSQETQYF. In DNA, the CDR3 is TGTGCCAGCAGCGACGGGACTAGCAGTCAAGAGACCCAGTACTTC.

The chain is built from TRBV7-2 and TRBJ2-1; 13 positions agree with TRBD2. J gave up 10 bases and V 1 base, and 1 base lay outside the gene matches. The CDR3 spans 14 residues. Germline values: CDR1 SGHTA, CDR2 FQGNSA. The CDR3 nucleotides read TGTGCCAGCAGCTTAGGACTAGCGGGGGGAGAGCAGTTCTTC. Translated, it gives CASSLGLAGGEQFF.

The chain combines TRBV6-5 with TRBJ2-1; TRBD2 agrees at 7 bases. The CDR3 length is 16 residues. Unmatched junction bases numbered 10, after V lost 4 bases and J lost 4 bases. CDR1 and CDR2 from the germline V gene are MNHEY and SVGAGI. As DNA, the CDR3 is TGTGCCAGCAGTTCCGCTAGCGGAGGCCCGTACAATGAGCAGTTCTTC. Its translation is CASSSASGGPYNEQFF.

The rearrangement joins TRBV20-1 to TRBJ2-1; no clear D gene. Germline V gives CDR1 DFQATT, CDR2 SNEGSKA (reference sequence). This CDR3 has 11 residues. V lost 0 bases and J 10 bases, leaving 7 bases between the germline ends. The CDR3 DNA is TGCAGTGCTAGAGATCTTTACGAGCAGTTCTTC. This gives the protein CSARDLYEQFF.

The chain links TRBV2 to TRBJ2-7; TRBD2 agrees at 8 bases. Losses at the gene ends were 6 bases for V and 4 bases for J; bases not matched to a gene: 11. This CDR3 region has 15 residues. CDR1 SNHLY and CDR2 FYNNEI come from the germline V gene. CDR3 sequence (DNA): TGTGCCAGCAGGGTCGTGGGACTAGAAGGGTACGAGCAGTACTTC. Residues: CASRVVGLEGYEQYF.

The CDR3 DNA reads as TGCGCCAGCAGCTTTAGGCAGAATGGGTATGCTGGAAACACCATATATTTT. This sequence encodes CASSFRQNGYAGNTIYF. This chain joins TRBV5-1 and TRBJ1-3; D gene ambiguous. Germline-derived CDR1 and CDR2 are SGHRS and YFSETQ. The CDR3 totals 17 residues. Trimming stripped 2 bases from V and 2 bases from J, with 17 bases between.

The rearrangement links TRBV15 to TRBJ1-5; D is perhaps TRBD1 (5 bases). Per the germline V gene, CDR1 is LNHNV and CDR2 is YYDKDF (reference sequence). Trimming removed 0 bases from V and 0 bases from J, with 9 bases in between. The CDR3 consists of 16 residues. The CDR3 DNA is TGTGCCACCAGCAGAGATCGGGGGTATAGCAATCAGCCCCAGCATTTT. It specifies CATSRDRGYSNQPQHF. Together with reference TRBV15 and TRBJ1-5, the CDR3 gives the full variable domain: DAMVIQNPRYQVTQFGKPVTLSCSQTLNHNVMYWYQQKSSQAPKLLFHYYDKDFNNEADTPDNFQSRRPNTSFCFLDIRSPGLGDTAMYLCATSRDRGYSNQPQHFGDGTRLSIL.

The V gene is TRBV4-1, the J gene TRBJ1-6, with D tentatively TRBD1 (6 bases). From germline, CDR1 is MGHRA and CDR2 YSYEKL. The V end lost 1 base, the J end lost 8 bases, and 18 bases lay between the germline ends. The CDR3 is 17 amino acids. The CDR3, as DNA: TGCGCCAGCAGCCAAGCAGGGGATGAGGGACCTTATTCACCCCTCCACTTT. The encoded protein is CASSQAGDEGPYSPLHF.

The chain recombines TRBV6-1 with TRBJ1-3, with D unresolved. The V end lost 7 bases, the J end lost 7 bases, and 11 bases lay between the germline ends. The CDR3 is 12 amino acids. Germline V lookup: CDR1 MNHNS, CDR2 SASEGT. CDR3 region: CASTFSGNTIYF. The CDR3 DNA follows: TGTGCCAGCACCTTCTCCGGGAACACCATATATTTT.

The CDR3 is CASSPPLAGGPSEQFF. The CDR3 DNA is TGTGCCAGCTCACCCCCGCTAGCGGGAGGGCCAAGTGAGCAGTTCTTC. V is TRBV18 and J is TRBJ2-1; 12 bases fit TRBD2. Germline values: CDR1 KGHSH, CDR2 LQKENI. V lost 3 bases, J lost 9 bases, and 9 bases stayed unmatched. The CDR3 length is 16 residues.

J is TRBJ2-2 and V is TRBV2, with a weak D call TRBD2 (6 bases). CDR3 size: 15 residues. Germline assignment: CDR1 SNHLY and CDR2 FYNNEI. V was shortened by 4 bases and J by 3 bases, with 12 bases between the two germline ends. The CDR3 nucleotides read TGTGCCAGCAGTGGGGCTAGCGCTTACACCGGGGAGCTGTTTTTT. It yields the protein CASSGASAYTGELFF.

Details on this clone: The junction and the germline gene differ at one end; a read error may be behind it. The chain uses TRBV7-7 and TRBJ2-5; 7 bases agree with TRBD1. The germline V gene has CDR1 SSHAT and CDR2 FNYEAQ (reference sequence). The CDR3 spans 15 residues. CDR3 bases: TGTGCTAGCAGCTCGACAGGGACACCCCCAGAGACCCAGTACTTC. Translated, it gives CASSSTGTPPETQYF.

About this clone itself: Sequence at one end of the junction differs from germline and may be a read error. V is TRBV15 and J is TRBJ2-4; D gene unclear. The CDR3 runs 13 residues. Germline loops: CDR1 LNHNV, CDR2 YYDKDF (reference sequence). CDR3 bases: TGTGCCACCAGCAGAGATAAGCCCAGCCCGGAAAAGTTC. It yields the protein CATSRDKPSPEKF. Full variable domain (outside the CDR3, taken from reference TRBV15 and TRBJ2-4): DAMVIQNPRYQVTQFGKPVTLSCSQTLNHNVMYWYQQKSSQAPKLLFHYYDKDFNNEADTPDNFQSRRPNTSFCFLDIRSPGLGDTAMYLCATSRDKPSPEKFGAGTRLSVL.

The rearrangement joins TRBV5-1 to TRBJ1-1; TRBD1 might be the D (6 bases). The CDR3 runs 16 residues. Germline loops: CDR1 SGHRS, CDR2 YFSETQ. With 0 bases removed from V and 0 bases from J, the gap between germline ends came to 12 bases. The CDR3 sequence is CASSLVAGALNTEAFF. The CDR3 DNA reads as TGCGCCAGCAGCTTGGTCGCAGGGGCCCTGAACACTGAAGCTTTCTTT.

The V call is TRBV2, the J call TRBJ1-1; tentatively, D is TRBD1 (5 bases). This CDR3 is built from 13 residues. Trimming stripped 8 bases from V and 6 bases from J, with 16 bases between. Germline V lookup: CDR1 SNHLY, CDR2 FYNNEI. This chain's CDR3 is CASGGVLLAEAFF. DNA of the CDR3: TGTGCCAGCGGGGGGGTTCTTTTAGCTGAAGCTTTCTTT.

The chain joins TRBV7-9 to TRBJ2-3, with 12 bases matching TRBD2. The CDR3 has 16 residues. J gave up 4 bases and V 3 bases, and 5 bases lay outside the gene matches. CDR1 SEHNR and CDR2 FQNEAQ come from the germline V gene (reference sequence). CDR3 nucleotide sequence: TGTGCCAGCAGCTTCGACCTAGCGGGAGGGGCAGATACGCAGTATTTT. Its protein is CASSFDLAGGADTQYF.

This chain connects TRBV28 to TRBJ2-1; D is possibly TRBD2 (5 bases). The length of the CDR3 is 15 residues. V was pared by 7 bases and J by 4 bases, with 17 bases between. Germline V lookup: CDR1 MDHEN, CDR2 SYDVKM. CDR3 loop: CASTDYGRAYNEQFF. The CDR3 DNA follows: TGTGCCAGCACCGACTACGGCCGGGCGTACAATGAGCAGTTCTTC.

This chain uses TRBV7-8 with TRBJ1-5, with a possible D match to TRBD1 (5 bases). Germline V gives CDR1 SGHVS, CDR2 FQNEAQ. The CDR3 runs 17 residues. Trimming cost V 4 bases and J 8 bases, with 24 bases left between them. In nucleotides, the CDR3 is TGTGCCAGCAGCTCCTTTACCGGGACCGCCGTAATTGAGCCCCAGCATTTT. Translation gives CASSSFTGTAVIEPQHF.

Only one count was recorded for this clone. This chain joins TRBV11-2 and TRBJ2-3; the D gene is possibly TRBD2 (5 bases). Germline CDR1 is SGHAT and CDR2 is FQNNGV. With 6 bases removed from V and 6 bases from J, the gap between germline ends came to 16 bases. The CDR3 consists of 14 residues. CDR3 DNA: TGTGCCAGCAGTCGGACGTCCCGAGGGGATACGCAGTATTTT. Protein product: CASSRTSRGDTQYF. The full variable domain, completed using reference TRBV11-2 and TRBJ2-3, is EAGVAQSPRYKIIEKRQSVAFWCNPISGHATLYWYQQILGQGPKLLIQFQNNGVVDDSQLPKDRFSAERLKGVDSTLKIQPAKLEDSAVYLCASSRTSRGDTQYFGPGTRLTVL.

About this clone itself: A read error may produce the germline difference seen at one junction end. This CDR3 is CASSLPGLAGEQTQYF. The CDR3 region has the DNA TGTGCTAGCAGCTTGCCGGGACTAGCGGGAGAGCAGACCCAGTACTTC. The chain links TRBV7-7 to TRBJ2-5; 14 bases match TRBD2. The germline CDR1 and CDR2 sequences are SSHAT and FNYEAQ (reference sequence). The CDR3 sequence is 16 residues long.

The J gene is TRBJ1-3, the V gene TRBV19; D remains ambiguous. The V end lost 8 bases, the J end lost 4 bases, and 15 bases lay between the germline ends. The length of the CDR3 is 14 residues. The germline gives CDR1 LNHDA, CDR2 SQIVND (reference sequence). The CDR3 bases are TGTGCCAGTTCAAAGGAGGGCAGAGGAAACACCATATATTTT. As protein: CASSKEGRGNTIYF. The full variable domain, with the rest looked up from reference TRBV19 and TRBJ1-3, is DGGITQSPKYLFRKEGQNVTLSCEQNLNHDAMYWYRQDPGQGLRLIYYSQIVNDFQKGDIAEGYSVSREKKESFPLTVTSAQKNPTAFYLCASSKEGRGNTIYFGEGSWLTVV.

The gene calls are TRBV7-3 and TRBJ2-2, with 8 positions matching TRBD2. V dropped 1 base and J dropped 5; count of bases not matched to a gene: 3. Germline loops: CDR1 SGHTA, CDR2 FQGTGA. CDR3 size: 15 residues. DNA of the CDR3: TGTGCCAGCAGCTTAAAGGGCGGGAGGACCGGGGAGCTGTTTTTT. This gives the protein CASSLKGGRTGELFF.

This chain links TRBV6-1 with TRBJ2-2; D remains ambiguous. This CDR3 comprises 15 residues. Germline CDR1 MNHNS, CDR2 SASEGT. V shed 5 bases and J shed 0 bases, with 10 bases lying between them. The CDR3 DNA sequence: TGTGCCAGCAGTTCTGGAGCTGCGAACACCGGGGAGCTGTTTTTT. It encodes CASSSGAANTGELFF.

The genes are TRBV6-5 and TRBJ1-4; D not resolved. The germline CDR1 and CDR2 sequences are MNHEY and SVGAGI. This CDR3 spans 11 amino acids. The V gene lost 3 bases and the J gene lost 10 bases, with 6 bases spanning the gap. CDR3 loop: CASSYGGKLFF. In DNA form, the CDR3 reads TGTGCCAGCAGTTATGGCGGAAAACTGTTTTTT.

V usage is TRBV5-1 and J usage is TRBJ2-7; D is ambiguous. There are 15 residues in the CDR3. Germline lookup yields CDR1 SGHRS and CDR2 YFSETQ. Trimming removed 0 bases at V and 5 bases at J, with 15 bases between. The CDR3 bases are TGCGCCAGCAGCTTGGCCCTAGAATCCATCGACGAGCAGTACTTC. It codes for CASSLALESIDEQYF. The full variable domain, rest sourced from reference TRBV5-1 and TRBJ2-7, is KAGVTQTPRYLIKTRGQQVTLSCSPISGHRSVSWYQQTPGQGLQFLFEYFSETQRNKGNFPGRFSGRQFSNSRSEMNVSTLELGDSALYLCASSLALESIDEQYFGPGTRLTVT.

V is TRBV5-1 and J is TRBJ2-5; D remains ambiguous. Trimming removed 4 bases at V and 2 bases at J, with 3 bases between. Germline CDR1 is SGHRS and CDR2 is YFSETQ. The CDR3 sequence is 11 residues long. Here the CDR3 DNA reads TGCGCCAGCAGCCGTCAAGAGACCCAGTACTTC. Its translation: CASSRQETQYF.

This clone was seen a handful of times. The CDR3 spells CASTQGLAATYNEQFF. The CDR3 nucleotides are TGTGCCAGTACCCAGGGCCTAGCGGCCACCTACAATGAGCAGTTCTTC. The V call is TRBV19, the J call TRBJ2-1; TRBD2 matches 7 bases. Trimming cost V 7 bases and J 2 bases; bases outside gene matches: 11. CDR3 size: 16 residues. In germline, CDR1 is LNHDA, CDR2 SQIVND (reference sequence).